This T cell receptor (beta chain) stems from a study of T cell responses to AZD1222 COVID-19 vaccine. Regarding this clone: Its antigen is unidentified.

Data came from immunoSEQ multiplex PCR; TCRdb stores just in-frame clones and leaves some out. This sample has tens of thousands of clones, with more than 80% found just once. Regarding the study as a whole: The donor cohort was predominantly white British with a female majority, and clonal diversity may have been underestimated. Repertoire sampling was restricted to post-peak T cell response timepoints. Two AZD1222 administrations were followed by greater Spike-specific TCR breadth and depth.

The specimen was peripheral blood, collected on day 0 of MenACWY control vaccination. The sequence came from an adult in good health.

Written as DNA, the CDR3 is TGTGCCAGCAGTCCTAAGCGGGACGAGCAGTACTTC. Protein product: CASSPKRDEQYF. This chain connects TRBV6-5 to TRBJ2-7, with D possibly being TRBD2 (6 bases). Germline V lookup: CDR1 MNHEY, CDR2 SVGAGI. V shed 5 bases and J shed 5 bases, with 10 bases lying between them. This CDR3 spans 12 amino acids.